A selection of T cell receptor beta chains follows, all from one sample in a study of blood T cell repertoires in COVID-19. Produced via immunoSEQ multiplex PCR; TCRdb's table is partial and in-frame only. The data show 200,000 to 300,000 clones, roughly 91% seen once. The sample taken for sequencing was PBMCs or T cells enriched from blood (not recorded which). The receptor source for this set is a woman in her 30s who had recovered from COVID-19. Both conserved end residues are part of each CDR3. The order of the fields is J gene, D gene, clone size, V gene, CDR3 protein, CDR3 DNA. A D gene is named only where the DNA matches it firmly. Not every row has a clone size; where given, it reads once, few, many or a size class.

TRBJ1-5,-,-,TRBV4-3,CASSQDSGTPGNQPQHF,TGCGCCAGCAGCCAGGATTCCGGGACACCCGGCAATCAGCCCCAGCATTTT
TRBJ1-5,TRBD1,-,TRBV6-5,CASRETGGDQPQHF,TGTGCCAGCAGGGAGACAGGGGGCGATCAGCCCCAGCATTTT
TRBJ1-6,TRBD1,once,TRBV4-2,CASSQGTGRSPLHF,TGTGCCAGCAGCCAAGGGACAGGGAGGTCACCCCTCCACTTT
TRBJ2-1,-,-,TRBV6-4,CASSDWSNEQFF,TGTGCCAGCAGTGACTGGAGCAATGAGCAGTTCTTC
TRBJ2-1,TRBD1,-,TRBV11-3,CASRRQGENEQFF,TGTGCCAGCAGGAGACAGGGAGAGAATGAGCAGTTCTTC
TRBJ1-1,TRBD1,few,TRBV18,CASSPQGASDEAFF,TGTGCCAGCTCACCACAGGGGGCCTCTGATGAAGCTTTCTTT
TRBJ1-1,TRBD1,-,TRBV27,CASSRQGGTEAFF,TGTGCCAGCAGCCGCCAGGGGGGCACTGAAGCTTTCTTT
TRBJ1-2,-,-,TRBV5-6,CASSFRGRGYGYTF,TGTGCCAGCAGCTTTCGGGGTCGGGGGTATGGCTACACCTTC
TRBJ1-1,-,-,TRBV28,CATRVRLNTEAFF,TGTGCCACCCGGGTGAGGCTGAACACTGAAGCTTTCTTT
TRBJ2-2,-,-,TRBV28,CASSLGQGYTGELFF,TGTGCCAGCAGTTTGGGCCAGGGGTACACCGGGGAGCTGTTTTTT
TRBJ2-2,-,-,TRBV7-2,CASSLYSGFSNTGELFF,TGTGCCAGCAGCCTATACTCCGGGTTTTCGAACACCGGGGAGCTGTTTTTT
TRBJ1-4,TRBD1,-,TRBV27,CASSTTGGDEKLFF,TGTGCCAGCAGCACAACAGGGGGAGATGAAAAACTGTTTTTT
TRBJ2-5,TRBD1,-,TRBV19,CASSTGTGQQETQYF,TGTGCCAGTAGTACCGGGACAGGCCAACAAGAGACCCAGTACTTC
TRBJ1-1,-,-,TRBV11-2,CASSTHPRGGRTEAFF,TGTGCCAGCAGCACCCACCCCCGTGGAGGGAGGACTGAAGCTTTCTTT
TRBJ2-7,-,once,TRBV3-1/TRBV3-2,CASAGTRIYEQYF,TGTGCCAGTGCCGGGACAAGAATCTACGAGCAGTACTTC
TRBJ1-2,-,-,TRBV6-4,CASSEVGDSGGYTF,TGTGCCAGCAGTGAGGTTGGGGACTCGGGTGGCTACACCTTC
TRBJ1-1,TRBD1,once,TRBV7-2,CASSPQGAGTEAFF,TGTGCCAGCAGCCCCCAGGGGGCTGGCACTGAAGCTTTCTTT
TRBJ1-5,TRBD1,-,TRBV30,CAWSKRGLNQPQHF,TGTGCCTGGAGTAAAAGGGGGCTTAATCAGCCCCAGCATTTT
TRBJ2-5,TRBD2,-,TRBV28,CASHSGTRQETQYF,TGTGCCAGCCACTCAGGGACTAGACAAGAGACCCAGTACTTC
TRBJ2-7,TRBD1,-,TRBV5-1,CASSRQGVGYEQYF,TGCGCCAGCAGCCGACAGGGGGTGGGCTACGAGCAGTACTTC
TRBJ2-5,TRBD2,-,TRBV7-7,CASSKGTSGQETQYF,TGTGCTAGCAGCAAAGGGACTAGCGGACAAGAGACCCAGTACTTC
TRBJ1-1,-,once,TRBV7-2,CASSRTEAFF,TGTGCCAGCAGCCGGACTGAAGCTTTCTTT
TRBJ1-2,TRBD1,-,TRBV7-8,CASSLVTGANYGYTF,TGTGCCAGCAGCTTAGTGACAGGGGCCAACTATGGCTACACCTTC
TRBJ2-1,TRBD2,-,TRBV7-9,CASSSGGAGPKVGGNEQFF,TGTGCCAGCAGCTCCGGCGGAGCGGGACCTAAGGTGGGGGGCAATGAGCAGTTCTTC
TRBJ1-5,-,-,TRBV6-1,CASSESSSNQPQHF,TGTGCCAGCAGTGAATCGTCTAGCAATCAGCCCCAGCATTTT